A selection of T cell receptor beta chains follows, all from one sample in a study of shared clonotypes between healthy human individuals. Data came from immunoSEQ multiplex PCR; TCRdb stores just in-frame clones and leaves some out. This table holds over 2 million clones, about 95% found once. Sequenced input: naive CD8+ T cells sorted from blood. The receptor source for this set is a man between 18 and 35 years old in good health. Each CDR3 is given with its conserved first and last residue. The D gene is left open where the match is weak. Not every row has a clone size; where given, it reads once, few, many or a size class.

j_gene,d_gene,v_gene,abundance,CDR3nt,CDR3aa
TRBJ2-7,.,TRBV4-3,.,TGCGCCAGCAGCCAAGAGCAGGGTGGCTACGAGCAGTACTTC,CASSQEQGGYEQYF
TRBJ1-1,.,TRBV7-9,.,TGTGCCAGCAGCCACGAAATAGGGGTTGGTGAAGCTTTCTTT,CASSHEIGVGEAFF
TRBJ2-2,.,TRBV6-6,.,TGTGCCAGCACCCCGTGGCGGGTAGGCACCGGGGAGCTGTTTTTT,CASTPWRVGTGELFF
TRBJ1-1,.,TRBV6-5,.,TGTGCCAGCAGTTACTCGAGGCAGGGGAACACTGAAGCTTTCTTT,CASSYSRQGNTEAFF
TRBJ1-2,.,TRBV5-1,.,TGCGCCAGCAGCAGAACCGAGGCTCCGAGTCGCTATGGCTACACCTTC,CASSRTEAPSRYGYTF
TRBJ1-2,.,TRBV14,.,TGTGCCAGCAGCCAAGGGGCAGACAACTATGGCTACACCTTC,CASSQGADNYGYTF
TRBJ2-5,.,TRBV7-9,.,TGTGCCAGCAGCTTAGAGGTTCAAGAGACCCAGTACTTC,CASSLEVQETQYF
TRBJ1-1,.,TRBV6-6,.,TGTGCCAGCAGACCTGACGTGGGCACTGAAGCTTTCTTT,CASRPDVGTEAFF
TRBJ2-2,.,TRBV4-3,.,TGCGCCAGCAGCCTCACAGGGTCCGGGGAGCTGTTTTTT,CASSLTGSGELFF
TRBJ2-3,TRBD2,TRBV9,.,TGTGCCAGCAGCGTAGCGCGGGAGAATGCAGATACGCAGTATTTT,CASSVARENADTQYF
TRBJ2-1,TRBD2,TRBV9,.,TGTGCCAGCAGCGTAGGTGGACTAGCCTACAATGAGCAGTTCTTC,CASSVGGLAYNEQFF
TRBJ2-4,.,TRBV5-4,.,TGTGCCAGCAGCTTGTGGGCAGAAACGAACATTCAGTACTTC,CASSLWAETNIQYF
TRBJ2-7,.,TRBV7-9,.,TGTGCCAGCAGCCTAAAGTGGGGGACCGAGACCTACGAGCAGTACTTC,CASSLKWGTETYEQYF
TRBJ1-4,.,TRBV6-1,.,TGTGCCAGCAGTCCCACAGGCAGCGGTAATGAAAAACTGTTTTTT,CASSPTGSGNEKLFF
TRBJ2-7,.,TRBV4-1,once,TGCGCCAGCAGACAAGTTGGGTCCCGGGGCGAGCAGTACTTC,CASRQVGSRGEQYF